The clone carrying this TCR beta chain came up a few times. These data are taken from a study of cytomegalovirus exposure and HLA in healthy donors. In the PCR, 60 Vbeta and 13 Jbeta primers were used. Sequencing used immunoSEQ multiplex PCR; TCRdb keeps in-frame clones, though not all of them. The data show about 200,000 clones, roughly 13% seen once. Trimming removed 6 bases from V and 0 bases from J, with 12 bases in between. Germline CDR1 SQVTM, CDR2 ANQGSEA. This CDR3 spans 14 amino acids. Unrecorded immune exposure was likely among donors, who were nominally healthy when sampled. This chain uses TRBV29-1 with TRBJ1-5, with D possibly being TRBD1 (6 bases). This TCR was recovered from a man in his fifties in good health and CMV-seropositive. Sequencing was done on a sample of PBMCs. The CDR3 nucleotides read TGCAGCGTAGGTACAGGGTTTAGCAATCAGCCCCAGCATTTT. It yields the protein CSVGTGFSNQPQHF.